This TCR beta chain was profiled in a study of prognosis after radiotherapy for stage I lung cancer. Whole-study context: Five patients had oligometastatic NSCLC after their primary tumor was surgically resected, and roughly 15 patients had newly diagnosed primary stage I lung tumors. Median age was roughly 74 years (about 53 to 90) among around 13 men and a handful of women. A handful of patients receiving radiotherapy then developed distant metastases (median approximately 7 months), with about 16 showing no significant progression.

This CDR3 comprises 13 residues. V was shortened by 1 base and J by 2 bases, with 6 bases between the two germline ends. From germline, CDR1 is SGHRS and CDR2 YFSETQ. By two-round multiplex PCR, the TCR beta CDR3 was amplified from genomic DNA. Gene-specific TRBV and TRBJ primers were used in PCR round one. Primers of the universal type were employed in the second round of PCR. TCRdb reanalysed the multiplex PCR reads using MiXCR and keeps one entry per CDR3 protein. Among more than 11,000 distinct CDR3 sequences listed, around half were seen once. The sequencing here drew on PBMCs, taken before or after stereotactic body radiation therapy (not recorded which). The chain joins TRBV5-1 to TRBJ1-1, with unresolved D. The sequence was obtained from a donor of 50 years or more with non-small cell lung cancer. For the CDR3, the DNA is TGCGCCAGCAGCTTGATTTCCAACACTGAAGCTTTCTTT. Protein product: CASSLISNTEAFF.